This T cell receptor beta chain was captured by sequencing in a study of OX40 agonist ivuxolimab in advanced cancers. Study in general: Each patient was given ivuxolimab into a vein every 2 weeks, at 0.01 to 10 mg/kg. Those treated in dose escalation had hepatocellular carcinoma, melanoma, renal cell cancer or head and neck cancer.

V was trimmed by 0 bases and J by 8 bases, leaving 13 bases between them. Germline assignment: CDR1 MNHEY and CDR2 SMNVEV (reference sequence). The CDR3 is 14 residues long. TCRdb's copy holds only in-frame clones and misses some; the assay was immunoSEQ multiplex PCR. This table has 20,000 to 25,000 clones, 80% to 85% appearing once. Study-wide results and caveats: Among some nonresponders, normalized T-cell clonal expansion was also low. There were, on average, more expanded clones in CD8+ T cells than in CD4+.

On this clone: Its antigen remains unknown.

The sequencing used CD4+ or CD8+ T cells sorted from blood, collected in a trial of the OX40 agonist ivuxolimab. The sequence came from an adult with an advanced solid tumor such as melanoma, head and neck, liver or kidney cancer. The chain couples TRBV27 to TRBJ1-2; D call uncertain. The CDR3 region has the DNA TGTGCCAGCAGTTTATCGGGCCCCGCCTGGGGCTACACCTTC. Its translation: CASSLSGPAWGYTF.